Shown below are 23 T cell receptor beta chains from a single sample sequenced in a study of radiation and T cells in renal cell carcinoma. Sample time point: baseline pretreatment blood. The treatment was: 15 Gy SBRT to primary tumor, nephrectomy 4 weeks later. Repertoires were generated with immunoSEQ multiplex PCR, while TCRdb's copy carries only in-frame clones and drops some. Of around 140,000 clones listed, approximately 87% are singletons. This specimen was blood, taken from a patient whose treatment included radiotherapy and nephrectomy. The receptors were sampled from a woman between 50 and 59 years old with renal cell carcinoma.

This clone was seen more than once but under ten times. The genes are TRBV20-1 and TRBJ1-5, with D hard to call. The CDR3 runs to 11 residues. Germline values: CDR1 DFQATT, CDR2 SNEGSKA (reference sequence). V lost 3 bases to trimming and J lost 12 bases, with 12 bases between them. The CDR3 region is CSARALGFQHF. In DNA form, the CDR3 reads TGCAGTGCTAGGGCCTTGGGTTTCCAGCATTTT.

CDR3 protein: CAITPRDTGELFF. The CDR3 DNA follows: TGTGCCATCACCCCCAGAGACACCGGGGAGCTGTTTTTT. This chain joins TRBV10-3 and TRBJ2-2; the D is unclear. The V gene lost 7 bases and the J gene lost 3 bases, with 9 bases spanning the gap. Germline lookup yields CDR1 ENHRY and CDR2 SYGVKD. The CDR3 sequence is 13 residues long.

V gene TRBV19 combines with J gene TRBJ1-1; 11 bases align to TRBD1. J gave up 5 bases and V 3 bases, and 2 bases lay outside the gene matches. The CDR3 has 14 amino acids. CDR1 LNHDA and CDR2 SQIVND come from the germline V gene (reference sequence). Here the CDR3 reads CASSMGQGVTEAFF. CDR3 nucleotide sequence: TGTGCCAGTAGTATGGGACAGGGGGTAACTGAAGCTTTCTTT.

The chain is built from TRBV25-1 and TRBJ1-4; tentatively, D is TRBD1 (5 bases). The ends were cut back, 4 bases at V and 8 bases at J, with 14 bases in the middle. The CDR3 spans 14 residues. The germline V gene encodes CDR1 MGHDK and CDR2 SYGVNS. CDR3 bases: TGTGCCAGCAGTGTAAGTGGACAAATGGAAAAACTGTTTTTT. Protein product: CASSVSGQMEKLFF.

This clone was picked up one time. The CDR3 nucleotides are TGCGGCACTTTGACTGGTGGCTACACCTTC. It yields the protein CGTLTGGYTF. This chain connects TRBV29-1 to TRBJ1-2; D is undetermined. Germline V gene lookup returns CDR1 SQVTM and CDR2 ANQGSEA. The CDR3 loop spans 10 amino acids.

The J gene is TRBJ2-1, the V gene TRBV19, with 10 nucleotides matching TRBD2. Per the germline V gene, CDR1 is LNHDA and CDR2 is SQIVND (reference sequence). The J segment lost 8 bases and the V segment lost 4 bases, leaving 11 bases of the junction unmatched. There are 16 residues in the CDR3. CDR3 sequence: CASSTWTGTSVHEQFF. CDR3 nucleotides: TGTGCCAGTAGTACATGGACCGGGACTAGCGTCCATGAGCAGTTCTTC.

This chain links TRBV6-6 with TRBJ1-5; D unresolved. Trimming pared 2 bases from V and 0 bases from J, leaving 5 bases between. Germline CDR1 and CDR2: MNHNY and SVGAGI (reference sequence). The CDR3 has 14 residues. CDR3 coding DNA: TGTGCCAGCAGTTACCCCCATAGCAATCAGCCCCAGCATTTT. Its protein product is CASSYPHSNQPQHF.

The chain uses TRBV5-8 and TRBJ2-7; 7 bases are shared with TRBD1. The ends lost 6 bases at V and 6 bases at J; junction bases unmatched: 12. The CDR3 has 14 amino acids. CDR1 is SGHTS and CDR2 is YDEGEE in the germline V gene. CDR3 bases: TGTGCCAGCACCAAGGAAGGACAGGCTACCGAGCAGTACTTC. Translated: CASTKEGQATEQYF.

The CDR3 protein is CASSLGAYSSHYEQYF. The DNA for the CDR3 is TGTGCCAGCAGCTTAGGCGCATACTCGTCCCACTACGAGCAGTACTTC. This rearrangement joins TRBV7-2 to TRBJ2-7, with unresolved D. The CDR3 covers 16 residues. The germline V and J ends were trimmed by 1 base and 3 bases, with 16 bases remaining between them. Germline CDR1 SGHTA, CDR2 FQGNSA. The variable domain in full, with the rest retrieved from reference TRBV7-2 and TRBJ2-7, is GAGVSQSPSNKVTEKGKDVELRCDPISGHTALYWYRQSLGQGLEFLIYFQGNSAPDKSGLPSDRFSAERTGGSVSTLTIQRTQQEDSAVYLCASSLGAYSSHYEQYFGPGTRLTVT.

V usage is TRBV9 and J usage is TRBJ2-2; 8 bases are a match to TRBD1. The CDR3 is 15 residues long. V was clipped by 4 bases and J by 0 bases; unmatched bases: 2. Germline CDR1 SGDLS, CDR2 YYNGEE. The CDR3 here is CASSQGASNTGELFF. CDR3 nucleotide sequence: TGTGCCAGCAGCCAGGGGGCATCGAACACCGGGGAGCTGTTTTTT.

CDR3 DNA sequence: TGTGCCCGGACTAGCGGGGGGGCAAACACCGGGGAGCTGTTTTTT. Protein sequence: CARTSGGANTGELFF. The chain has TRBV30 and TRBJ2-2, with 15 nucleotides matching TRBD2. The V gene end was trimmed by 8 bases and the J gene end by 2 bases; junction bases not matched to a gene: 3. The germline CDR1 and CDR2 sequences are GTSNPN and SVGIG (reference sequence). The CDR3 extends over 15 amino acids. Variable domain in full (rest from reference TRBV30 and TRBJ2-2): SQTIHQWPATLVQPVGSPLSLECTVEGTSNPNLYWYRQAAGRGLQLLFYSVGIGQISSEVPQNLSASRPQDRQFILSSKKLLLSDSGFYLCARTSGGANTGELFFGEGSRLTVL.

The chain links TRBV5-1 to TRBJ2-1; 7 bases match TRBD1. CDR3 length: 14 residues. Trimming at V came to 2 bases and at J to 9 bases, leaving 8 bases not matched to a gene. Germline V CDR1 and CDR2: SGHRS, YFSETQ. CDR3 in amino acids: CASSFEGAVGEQFF. CDR3 DNA sequence: TGCGCCAGCAGCTTCGAGGGGGCGGTTGGTGAGCAGTTCTTC.

The chain employs TRBV14 and TRBJ1-4, with 10 bases matching TRBD1. After removal of 3 bases from V and 7 bases from J, the junction contained 5 bases not matched to a gene. From germline, CDR1 is SGHDN and CDR2 FVKESK. This CDR3 region has 15 residues. As DNA, the CDR3 is TGTGCCAGCAGCCAGGGACAGGGGTCGTTTGAAAAACTGTTTTTT. Translating it yields CASSQGQGSFEKLFF.

This chain connects TRBV5-1 to TRBJ2-7; no definite D call. There are 14 residues in the CDR3. Germline CDR1 and CDR2: SGHRS and YFSETQ. The ends were cut back, 0 bases at V and 2 bases at J, with 9 bases in the middle. CDR3 region: CASSLDGTAYEQYF. CDR3 nucleotides: TGCGCCAGCAGCTTGGATGGCACAGCCTACGAGCAGTACTTC.

The chain links TRBV4-1 to TRBJ2-7; 11 nucleotides match TRBD1. V dropped 2 bases and J dropped 4; count of bases not matched to a gene: 4. The germline V gene has CDR1 MGHRA and CDR2 YSYEKL. The CDR3 runs 15 residues. CDR3 coding DNA: TGCGCCAGCAGCCAACACCGGGACAGGGGGTACGAGCAGTACTTC. The encoded protein is CASSQHRDRGYEQYF.

This chain links TRBV7-2 with TRBJ2-1; 9 bases are a match to TRBD2. The CDR3 runs 17 residues. Trimming cost V 1 base and J 8 bases; bases outside gene matches: 12. Germline assignment: CDR1 SGHTA and CDR2 FQGNSA. This CDR3 reads CASSLGASGARSDEQFF. The CDR3 nucleotides read TGTGCCAGCAGCTTAGGCGCTAGCGGGGCCCGGTCAGATGAGCAGTTCTTC.

This sequence joins TRBV6-6 and TRBJ1-5; D might be TRBD1 (5 bases). This CDR3 contains 15 residues. CDR1 is MNHNY, CDR2 SVGAGI, per germline (reference sequence). The V end lost 3 bases, the J end lost 3 bases, and 12 bases lay between the germline ends. The CDR3 nucleotides read TGTGCCAGCAGTTATGTTGGGGCAGTCAATCAGCCCCAGCATTTT. It specifies CASSYVGAVNQPQHF.

V is TRBV5-4 and J is TRBJ1-1; no firm D call. The germline V gene encodes CDR1 SGHNT and CDR2 YYREEE (reference sequence). This CDR3 is built from 14 residues. Trimming left V 4 bases short and J 0 bases short, with 10 bases between. The CDR3 region is CASSPRALNTEAFF. For the CDR3, the DNA is TGTGCCAGCAGCCCCCGGGCCCTGAACACTGAAGCTTTCTTT.

The genes are TRBV9 and TRBJ1-2; tentative D call: TRBD1 (5 bases). Trimming shortened V by 3 bases and J by 5 bases, and 8 bases separated the two germline ends. This CDR3 region has 12 residues. Germline loops: CDR1 SGDLS, CDR2 YYNGEE. CDR3 sequence reads: CASSARAYGYTF. The DNA of the CDR3 is TGTGCCAGCAGCGCCAGGGCTTATGGCTACACCTTC. Filled out from reference TRBV9 and TRBJ1-2, the complete variable domain reads DSGVTQTPKHLITATGQRVTLRCSPRSGDLSVYWYQQSLDQGLQFLIQYYNGEERAKGNILERFSAQQFPDLHSELNLSSLELGDSALYFCASSARAYGYTFGSGTRLTVV.

The V call is TRBV19, the J call TRBJ1-2; no clear D gene. V was shortened by 7 bases and J by 6 bases, with 18 bases between the two germline ends. Germline lookup yields CDR1 LNHDA and CDR2 SQIVND (reference sequence). The CDR3 contains 14 residues. Here the CDR3 DNA reads TGTGCCAGTACCAGTCAGCCGGACTGGAATGGCTACACCTTC. Its protein product is CASTSQPDWNGYTF.

This rearrangement joins TRBV15 to TRBJ2-1; 9 bases line up with TRBD1. Germline lookup yields CDR1 LNHNV and CDR2 YYDKDF (reference sequence). V gave up 5 bases and J gave up 5 bases; unmatched junction bases: 13. The length of the CDR3 is 17 residues. The CDR3 sequence is CATSYTDRGERDNEQFF. The CDR3 DNA reads as TGTGCCACCAGCTATACAGACAGGGGGGAACGGGACAATGAGCAGTTCTTC.

This chain links TRBV7-9 with TRBJ1-4; possibly TRBD1 for D (5 bases). V lost 6 bases and J lost 7, with 18 bases in between. This CDR3 contains 15 residues. Per the germline V gene, CDR1 is SEHNR and CDR2 is FQNEAQ (reference sequence). The CDR3 DNA follows: TGTGCCAGCAGGGAAACAGGAGGTGGCGGTGAAAAACTGTTTTTT. It is translated as CASRETGGGGEKLFF.

The chain couples TRBV5-1 to TRBJ2-3; possible D gene TRBD1, 5 bases. Germline V CDR1 and CDR2: SGHRS, YFSETQ. This CDR3 region has 15 residues. Between the trimmed V and J ends, which lost 0 bases and 6 bases, there was a span of 14 bases. As DNA, the CDR3 is TGCGCCAGCAGCTTGGGTAGGGGTCACTTCGATACGCAGTATTTT. Translation gives CASSLGRGHFDTQYF.